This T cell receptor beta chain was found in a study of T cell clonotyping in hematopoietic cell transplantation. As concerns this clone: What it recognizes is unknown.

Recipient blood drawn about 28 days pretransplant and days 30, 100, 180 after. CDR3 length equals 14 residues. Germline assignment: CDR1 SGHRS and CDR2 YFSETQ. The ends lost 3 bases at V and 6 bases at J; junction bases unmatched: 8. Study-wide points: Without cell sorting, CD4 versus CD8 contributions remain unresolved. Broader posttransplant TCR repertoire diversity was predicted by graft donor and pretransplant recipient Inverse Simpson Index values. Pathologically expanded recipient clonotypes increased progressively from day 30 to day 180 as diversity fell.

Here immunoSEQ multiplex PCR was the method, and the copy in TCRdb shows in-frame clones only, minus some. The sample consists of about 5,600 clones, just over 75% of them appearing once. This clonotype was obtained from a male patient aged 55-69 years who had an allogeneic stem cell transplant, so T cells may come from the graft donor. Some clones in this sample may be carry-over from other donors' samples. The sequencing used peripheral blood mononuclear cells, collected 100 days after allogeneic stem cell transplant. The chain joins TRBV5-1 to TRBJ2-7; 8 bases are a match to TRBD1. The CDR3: CASSSGQGSVEQYF. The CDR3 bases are TGCGCCAGCAGCTCAGGACAGGGTTCGGTCGAGCAGTACTTC.